Listed below are T cell receptor beta chains from one sample, sequenced in a study of T cells in narcolepsy. TCRdb's table, derived via immunoSEQ multiplex PCR, lists solely in-frame clones and lacks some. This table has over 25,000 clones, approximately 89% appearing once. The sequencing input was CD45RA- memory CD4+ T cells from PBMCs. Receptor source: a human donor with narcolepsy. The CDR3 runs from the conserved cysteine through the conserved F or W. A D gene is named only where the DNA matches it firmly. Size values are once, few and many counts, or a class for expanded clones, and some rows have none.

d_gene	v_gene	abundance	j_gene	CDR3aa	CDR3nt
-	TRBV6-4	-	TRBJ2-2	CASSQGSAGELFF	TGTGCCAGCAGCCAGGGGTCAGCCGGGGAGCTGTTTTTT
-	TRBV5-1	-	TRBJ2-5	CASKSGLEMGETQYF	TGCGCCAGCAAATCGGGACTGGAGATGGGAGAGACCCAGTACTTC
-	TRBV6-1	-	TRBJ1-4	CASSPGSVLEKLFF	TGTGCCAGCAGCCCTGGATCCGTATTGGAAAAACTGTTTTTT
TRBD1	TRBV18	-	TRBJ1-2	CASSRQGASGYTF	TGTGCCAGCTCGCGACAGGGGGCGTCGGGCTACACCTTC
TRBD1	TRBV6-1	-	TRBJ2-7	CASRDRVGEQYF	TGTGCCAGCCGGGACAGGGTCGGCGAGCAGTACTTC
TRBD2	TRBV11-2	-	TRBJ2-7	CASSLGTGGLEQYF	TGTGCCAGCAGCCTAGGTACGGGGGGACTCGAGCAGTACTTC
TRBD1	TRBV14	-	TRBJ2-1	CASSQQTGTGEFF	TGTGCCAGCAGCCAACAGACCGGGACAGGGGAGTTCTTC
-	TRBV6-5	-	TRBJ1-4	CASSYGRVGGEKLFF	TGTGCCAGCAGTTACGGCCGAGTCGGGGGAGAAAAACTGTTTTTT
-	TRBV18	-	TRBJ2-2	CASSTGSANTGELFF	TGTGCCAGCTCAACGGGCAGCGCGAACACCGGGGAGCTGTTTTTT
-	TRBV7-9	-	TRBJ2-7	CASSLAGAREQYF	TGTGCCAGCAGCTTAGCGGGGGCCCGGGAGCAGTACTTC
-	TRBV2	few	TRBJ2-7	CASRGTAAFSYEQYF	TGTGCCAGCAGAGGGACGGCCGCCTTCTCCTACGAGCAGTACTTC
-	TRBV5-5	-	TRBJ1-5	CASSLIWDQPQHF	TGTGCCAGCAGCTTGATATGGGATCAGCCCCAGCATTTT
-	TRBV5-4	-	TRBJ1-1	CASSSLLVSTEAFF	TGTGCCAGCAGCTCCCTCCTAGTCTCCACTGAAGCTTTCTTT
-	TRBV6-1	-	TRBJ2-1	CASSEAPGANEQFF	TGTGCCAGCAGTGAAGCACCCGGGGCCAATGAGCAGTTCTTC
-	TRBV12-5	-	TRBJ2-3	CASGLVLRQQGADTQYF	TGTGCTAGTGGTTTGGTACTAAGACAGCAAGGGGCAGATACGCAGTATTTT
-	TRBV9	few	TRBJ2-2	CASSAGTPKSGELFF	TGTGCCAGCAGCGCCGGGACCCCTAAGTCCGGGGAGCTGTTTTTT
-	TRBV7-7	-	TRBJ2-3	CASSLLGSPTDTQYF	TGTGCCAGCAGCTTATTAGGCAGTCCCACAGATACGCAGTATTTT
TRBD2	TRBV19	-	TRBJ2-2	CASSAGLAGVGELFF	TGTGCCAGTAGTGCGGGACTAGCGGGGGTCGGGGAGCTGTTTTTT
-	TRBV28	-	TRBJ2-1	CASSPKVQFF	TGTGCCAGCAGTCCCAAGGTGCAGTTCTTC
TRBD2	TRBV6-1	-	TRBJ2-7	CASSVETSGYGQYF	TGTGCCAGCAGTGTAGAGACTAGCGGGTATGGGCAGTACTTC
TRBD1	TRBV2	few	TRBJ1-5	CASSEKPGGQPQHF	TGTGCCAGCAGTGAAAAGCCAGGGGGTCAGCCCCAGCATTTT
-	TRBV6-5	-	TRBJ2-7	CASSSPREVPYEQYF	TGTGCCAGCAGCTCGCCCAGGGAAGTGCCCTACGAGCAGTACTTC
-	TRBV7-6	-	TRBJ2-5	CASSLATTGAGETQYF	TGTGCCAGCAGCTTAGCGACGACCGGGGCCGGAGAGACCCAGTACTTC
TRBD1	TRBV28	-	TRBJ1-1	CASSPGDRVDTEAFF	TGTGCCAGCAGTCCCGGGGACAGGGTGGACACTGAAGCTTTCTTT
-	TRBV2	-	TRBJ1-2	CASREGGGGYTF	TGTGCCAGCAGGGAGGGTGGAGGTGGCTACACCTTC